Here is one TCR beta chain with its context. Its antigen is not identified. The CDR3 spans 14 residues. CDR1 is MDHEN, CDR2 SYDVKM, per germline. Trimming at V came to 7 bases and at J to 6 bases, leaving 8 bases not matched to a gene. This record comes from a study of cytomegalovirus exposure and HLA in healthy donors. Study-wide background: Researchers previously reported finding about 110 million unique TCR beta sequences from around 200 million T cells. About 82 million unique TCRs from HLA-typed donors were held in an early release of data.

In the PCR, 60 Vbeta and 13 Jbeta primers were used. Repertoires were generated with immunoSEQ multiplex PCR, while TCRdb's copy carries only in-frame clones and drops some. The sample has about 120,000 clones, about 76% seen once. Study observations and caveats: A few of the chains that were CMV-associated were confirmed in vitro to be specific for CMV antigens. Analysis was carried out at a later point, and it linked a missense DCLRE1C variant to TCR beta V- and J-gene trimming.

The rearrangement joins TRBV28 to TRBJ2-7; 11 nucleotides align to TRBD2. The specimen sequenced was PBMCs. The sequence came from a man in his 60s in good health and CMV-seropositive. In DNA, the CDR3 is TGTGCCAGCATGACTAGCGGGGAGAAGAGCGAGCAGTACTTC. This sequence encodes CASMTSGEKSEQYF.